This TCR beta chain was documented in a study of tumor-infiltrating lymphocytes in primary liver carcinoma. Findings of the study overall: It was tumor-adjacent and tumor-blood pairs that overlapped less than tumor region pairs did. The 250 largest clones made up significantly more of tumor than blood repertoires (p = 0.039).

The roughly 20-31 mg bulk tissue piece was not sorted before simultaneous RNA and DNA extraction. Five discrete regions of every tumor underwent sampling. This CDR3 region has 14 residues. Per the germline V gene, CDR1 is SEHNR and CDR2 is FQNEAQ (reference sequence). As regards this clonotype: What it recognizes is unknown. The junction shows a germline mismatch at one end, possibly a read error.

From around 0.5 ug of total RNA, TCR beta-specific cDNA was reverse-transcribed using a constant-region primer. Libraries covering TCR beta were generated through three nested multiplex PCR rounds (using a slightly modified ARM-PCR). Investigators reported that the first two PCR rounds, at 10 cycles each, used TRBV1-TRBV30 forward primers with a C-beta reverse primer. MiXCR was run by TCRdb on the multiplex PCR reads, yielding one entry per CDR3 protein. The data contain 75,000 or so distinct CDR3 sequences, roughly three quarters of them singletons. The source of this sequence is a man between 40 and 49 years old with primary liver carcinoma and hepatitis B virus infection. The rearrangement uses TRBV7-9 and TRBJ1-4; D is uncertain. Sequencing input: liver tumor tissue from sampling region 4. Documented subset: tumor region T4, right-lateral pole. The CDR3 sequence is CANSLVGTSEKLFF. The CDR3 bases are TGTGCCAACAGCTTAGTGGGTACTAGTGAAAAACTGTTTTTT.